The T cell receptor beta chain under discussion was sequenced for a study of shared clonotypes between healthy human individuals (TCRdb year 2020). General notes on the study: The cohort comprised a couple of women and three men aged 18 to 49 years. Leukapheresis yielded between about 0.9 and 8.9 billion PBMCs per donor. For each donor, three plates each were used for CD4 naive and CD4 memory, two plates were used for CD8 naive, and one plate was used for CD8 memory. Libraries were prepared and TCR repertoires were sequenced by different laboratories using diverse techniques, in order to increase sequencing depth and limit assay-specific biases. Blood TCR repertoires of several healthy adults were deeply sequenced to estimate repertoire size and the extent of clonotype sharing between individuals. General study outcomes and caveats: Based on pairwise subsampling, the degree of clonotype sharing among donors was expected to be affected by sequencing depth. Only blood was sampled, and tissue TCR repertoires likely differ from those in blood. Naive subsets generally had larger estimated clonotype richness than memory subsets. About 5% of naive CD4, around 3.5% of naive CD8, approximately 2.2% of memory CD4, and 0.4% of memory CD8 clonotypes were shared across a few donors. Compared with non-shared clonotypes, the clonotypes found in all four sorted-subset donors had higher generation probabilities. Because the study included a small number of donors, the genetic and exposure-history diversity represented was limited. Rarefaction of sorted-subset datasets indicated incomplete sequencing despite the large sequencing depth.

Using the deep immunoSEQ assay, TCR CDR3 regions were amplified from genomic DNA by multiplex PCR. For each cell subset, the extracted genomic DNA was distributed evenly across all wells of several immunoSEQ 96-well plates, and each plate served as one replicate. Each replicate PCR for sorted subsets received roughly 200 ng genomic DNA, equal to 30,000 or so T cell genomes. Purified libraries were quantified with a Qubit 3.0 fluorometer, sized on a Bioanalyzer 2100, and re-quantified with the KAPA Library Quantification kit. A separate single-read 150-cycle Illumina NextSeq 550 flow cell was used to sequence each immunoSEQ 96-well plate. The original methods were these. The immunoSEQ output contained only junctional sequences without quality scores, so filtering could not match that applied to full-length reads. To assign V/J genes and CDR3, sequences were annotated using PyIR, a Python wrapper for IgBLAST v1.9, with IMGT germline references. Any read was removed if the V/J assignment was weak (E-value above 1e-6), the CDR3 was missing, or the read contained stop codons, out-of-frame junctions, or ambiguous translated residues. V3J clonotypes were defined as sequences sharing the same inferred V gene, J gene, and CDR3 amino acid sequence. Percentage overlap between repertoires was computed as shared unique clonotypes divided by the size of the smaller repertoire. Repertoire richness was assessed with RTK rarefaction, the Chao1 estimator, and Recon v2.1 estimates of unobserved clonotypes. Generation probabilities were computed with OLGA for all TCRbeta clonotypes obtained by the gDNA method from several donors. TCRdb carries this immuneACCESS record with in-frame sequences only. Its versions omit some clonotypes, under half of them owing to an unresolved V gene in the studies checked, with the rest unexplained. V and J calls and clone size follow that table, whereas D and trimming were derived from the DNA. The sample table lists some 1,900,000 clones, just under 95% of them with a count of one. Under 1.5% of the sample rests with the top ten.

CD8 naive samples were CD45RO-negative cells positively selected for CCR7, giving a CD45RA+CCR7+ population that excluded TemRA cells. The donors were healthy, HIV-negative adults with no recently reported acute infections or vaccinations. Every donor was a Caucasian adult living in Nashville, Tennessee, USA. Blood was obtained by leukapheresis, after which PBMCs were separated by Ficoll-Histopaque density gradient centrifugation and cryopreserved in liquid nitrogen vapor phase. Analytical flow cytometry was used to check the purity and quantity of each magnetically sorted T cell population. From each sorted fraction, genomic DNA was isolated and quantified by UV absorbance on a Nanodrop 2000c. The germline V gene encodes CDR1 SGHAT and CDR2 FQNNGV. The trim is 4 bases for V and 0 bases for J, with a gap of 13 bases between the germline ends. The CDR3 covers 15 residues, taking in both the cysteine and the phenylalanine. Solely the CDR3 DNA is kept, with 45 bases framed from the first base.

With respect to this clone: Its antigen has not been determined. No base-level quality is on record; no much larger clone is a single base apart.

Sequencing used naive CD8+ T cells sorted from blood. The cell subset or site label for this specimen denotes: CD45RA+CCR7+. The chain is made from TRBV11-2 and TRBJ2-7, with the D segment identity uncertain. This sequence was found in a man younger than 35 in good health. The DNA sequence follows: TGTGCCAGCAGCTACGTACGACATAGCTCCTACGAGCAGTACTTC. This gives the protein CASSYVRHSSYEQYF.